This is a list of T cell receptor beta chains from one sample in a study of T cells after somatic rescue of genetic block. The protocol was immunoSEQ multiplex PCR, while the TCRdb copy is restricted to in-frame clones and leaves out a portion. The sample consists of approximately 88,000 clones, more than 80% of them appearing once. Sequenced input: peripheral blood mononuclear cells (PBMCs). The receptors stem from a woman under 30. CDR3s include the opening cysteine and the closing phenylalanine or tryptophan. A D gene is named only where the DNA matches it firmly. Part of the rows lack a size; the others show once, few, many or a class for expanded clones.

D: .; V: TRBV6-6; size: .; J: TRBJ2-5; DNA: TGTGCCAGCAGAAGGGGAGACGGGGTTGAAGAGACCCAGTACTTC; CDR3: CASRRGDGVEETQYF
D: .; V: TRBV11-3; size: .; J: TRBJ2-4; DNA: TGTGCCAGCAGCTTAGAGTCAGGGGTGGTCAACATTCAGTACTTC; CDR3: CASSLESGVVNIQYF
D: .; V: TRBV6-4; size: .; J: TRBJ1-5; DNA: TGTGCCAGCAGTGAGTCGTGGGGGGTCTGTCAGCCCCAGCATTTT; CDR3: CASSESWGVCQPQHF
D: .; V: TRBV29-1; size: few; J: TRBJ2-1; DNA: TGCAGCGTACCGCCGTGGAGGGGCTTGGGAGTGGGTGAGCAGTTCTTC; CDR3: CSVPPWRGLGVGEQFF
D: TRBD2; V: TRBV28; size: once; J: TRBJ2-1; DNA: TGTGCCAGCAGTCTGGTTCGACTAGCGGGAGCCTACAATGAGCAGTTCTTC; CDR3: CASSLVRLAGAYNEQFF
D: TRBD2; V: TRBV2; size: .; J: TRBJ2-3; DNA: TGTGCCAGCTTGGAGTATATTAGCGGGGACCTTGGGGATACGCAGTATTTT; CDR3: CASLEYISGDLGDTQYF
D: TRBD1; V: TRBV5-5; size: .; J: TRBJ1-5; DNA: TGTGCCAGCAGCAGCGCACCGACGACAGGGACCGTGGGGCCCCAGCATTTT; CDR3: CASSSAPTTGTVGPQHF
D: TRBD1; V: TRBV30; size: .; J: TRBJ2-2; DNA: TGTGCCTGGAGTGTATGGACAGGGTATTCCCGAATCAACACCGGGGAGCTGTTTTTT; CDR3: CAWSVWTGYSRINTGELFF
D: TRBD2; V: TRBV5-1; size: once; J: TRBJ2-2; DNA: TGCGCCAGCAGCCCGTGGACTAGCGGGGGTAACACCGGGGAGCTGTTTTTT; CDR3: CASSPWTSGGNTGELFF
D: .; V: TRBV28; size: once; J: TRBJ2-7; DNA: TGTGCCAGCAGTTTTAACCCTCAGGAGCAGTACTTC; CDR3: CASSFNPQEQYF
D: TRBD2; V: TRBV25-1; size: .; J: TRBJ2-1; DNA: TGTGCCAGCAAAGTAGGGACTAGCGGGAGGAATGAGCAGTTCTTC; CDR3: CASKVGTSGRNEQFF
D: .; V: TRBV28; size: .; J: TRBJ2-1; DNA: TGTGCCAGCAGCCAGGGGCCGGGGCTCTACAATGAGCAGTTCTTC; CDR3: CASSQGPGLYNEQFF
D: .; V: TRBV4-2; size: .; J: TRBJ2-7; DNA: TGTGCCAGCAGCGCGACCTCGGGAGCCCGCTCCGAGCAGTACTTC; CDR3: CASSATSGARSEQYF
D: TRBD2; V: TRBV6-6; size: .; J: TRBJ2-3; DNA: TGTGCCAGCAGTTATCGAAGCGGGAGGACAGATACGCAGTATTTT; CDR3: CASSYRSGRTDTQYF
D: .; V: TRBV5-4; size: .; J: TRBJ2-7; DNA: TGTGCCAGCAGCTCGGACAGCTCCTACGAGCAGTACTTC; CDR3: CASSSDSSYEQYF
D: .; V: TRBV7-2; size: .; J: TRBJ2-7; DNA: TGTGCCAGCAGCCGTCAGGGCCTACAAGGCCACGAGCAGTACTTC; CDR3: CASSRQGLQGHEQYF
D: .; V: TRBV29-1; size: .; J: TRBJ1-1; DNA: TGCAGCGTTGAACTGTTCGTACAGGACACTGAAGCTTTCTTT; CDR3: CSVELFVQDTEAFF
D: .; V: TRBV4-1; size: .; J: TRBJ1-2; DNA: TGCGCCAGCAGCCAACCGCCGACAGCTAACTATGGCTACACCTTC; CDR3: CASSQPPTANYGYTF
D: .; V: TRBV5-4; size: .; J: TRBJ1-2; DNA: TGTGCCAGCAGCCGCAGGGATGAGGCCTATGGCTACACCTTC; CDR3: CASSRRDEAYGYTF
D: .; V: TRBV18; size: .; J: TRBJ1-5; DNA: TGTGCCAGCTCACCACGCAAGGACGCGTATAGCGGGCAGCCCCAGCATTTT; CDR3: CASSPRKDAYSGQPQHF
D: TRBD2; V: TRBV5-4; size: .; J: TRBJ2-3; DNA: TGTGCCAGCAGCCATGGGACTAGCGGGATCACAGATACGCAGTATTTT; CDR3: CASSHGTSGITDTQYF
D: TRBD1; V: TRBV6-5; size: .; J: TRBJ2-3; DNA: TGTGCCAGCAGTACCCGGACAGGGTACCCAGATACGCAGTATTTT; CDR3: CASSTRTGYPDTQYF
D: TRBD2; V: TRBV14; size: .; J: TRBJ2-1; DNA: TGTGCCAGCAGCCAAGAGACGGGACTACCCTACAATGAGCAGTTCTTC; CDR3: CASSQETGLPYNEQFF
D: .; V: TRBV5-1; size: .; J: TRBJ2-7; DNA: TGCGCCAGCAGTTTCGGAGGGGCCAAGGAGTACGAGCAGTACTTC; CDR3: CASSFGGAKEYEQYF
D: .; V: TRBV28; size: .; J: TRBJ2-2; DNA: TGTGCCAGCATTCTGGGGAGCACCGGGGAGCTGTTTTTT; CDR3: CASILGSTGELFF
D: TRBD2; V: TRBV4-1; size: .; J: TRBJ2-1; DNA: TGCGCCAGCAGCCAAGACGGACTAGCGGGAGTTCTCCTTTCCTACAATGAGCAGTTCTTC; CDR3: CASSQDGLAGVLLSYNEQFF
D: .; V: TRBV27; size: once; J: TRBJ1-1; DNA: TGTGCCAGCAGTTTAGGGAGGAACACTGAAGCTTTCTTT; CDR3: CASSLGRNTEAFF
D: .; V: TRBV5-1; size: .; J: TRBJ2-1; DNA: TGCGCCAGCAGCTTGGCGGAGGTCCAGTTCTTC; CDR3: CASSLAEVQFF
D: .; V: TRBV5-5; size: .; J: TRBJ2-7; DNA: TGTGCCAGCAGCTTGGTGGTCCCACCTTCCTACGAGCAGTACTTC; CDR3: CASSLVVPPSYEQYF
D: .; V: TRBV29-1; size: .; J: TRBJ1-2; DNA: TGCAGCGTTAAGTCCCAGGCCTCTAACTATGGCTACACCTTC; CDR3: CSVKSQASNYGYTF
D: TRBD1; V: TRBV18; size: .; J: TRBJ1-4; DNA: TGTGCCAGCTCACCGCAACCGGGACAGGGATATGAAAAACTGTTTTTT; CDR3: CASSPQPGQGYEKLFF
D: TRBD2; V: TRBV7-3; size: .; J: TRBJ2-5; DNA: TGTGCCAGCAGCGCGGGGGGCCAAGAGACCCAGTACTTC; CDR3: CASSAGGQETQYF
D: TRBD2; V: TRBV5-1; size: .; J: TRBJ2-2; DNA: TGCGCCAGCAGCCCCGGGGGGGGCGCGAACACCGGGGAGCTGTTTTTT; CDR3: CASSPGGGANTGELFF
D: .; V: TRBV2; size: few; J: TRBJ1-5; DNA: TGTGCCAGCAGCGTCGAGAGGGCTGATCAGCCCCAGCATTTT; CDR3: CASSVERADQPQHF
D: .; V: TRBV6-6; size: .; J: TRBJ2-6; DNA: TGTGCCAGCAGTTACTCAGGGGACTCTGGGGCCAACGTCCTGACTTTC; CDR3: CASSYSGDSGANVLTF
D: TRBD2; V: TRBV28; size: .; J: TRBJ2-1; DNA: TGTGCCAGCAGTTCGCGTAGCGGGAGTCGGAGTGAGCAGTTCTTC; CDR3: CASSSRSGSRSEQFF
D: .; V: TRBV7-8; size: .; J: TRBJ2-3; DNA: TGTGCCAGCAGCTTAAGGCGGCTTCTCACAGATACGCAGTATTTT; CDR3: CASSLRRLLTDTQYF
D: TRBD1; V: TRBV11-2; size: .; J: TRBJ2-7; DNA: TGTGCCAGCAGCGATCGACAGGGAGTCCTCTACGAGCAGTACTTC; CDR3: CASSDRQGVLYEQYF
D: .; V: TRBV7-3; size: .; J: TRBJ1-1; DNA: TGTGCCAGCAGCTTAATGACGGACACTGAAGCTTTCTTT; CDR3: CASSLMTDTEAFF
D: .; V: TRBV5-1; size: .; J: TRBJ1-1; DNA: TGCGCCAGCAGCGAAAATACAGGGATGGAGTACACTGAAGCTTTCTTT; CDR3: CASSENTGMEYTEAFF
D: TRBD1; V: TRBV28; size: .; J: TRBJ1-1; DNA: TGTGCCAGCGGGGGACAGGACACTGAAGCTTTCTTT; CDR3: CASGGQDTEAFF
D: TRBD1; V: TRBV28; size: .; J: TRBJ1-2; DNA: TGTGCCAGCAGGTATCCAGGGGGTATTAACTATGGCTACACCTTC; CDR3: CASRYPGGINYGYTF
D: TRBD1; V: TRBV28; size: .; J: TRBJ1-4; DNA: TGTGCCAGCAGTTACCCGGGACAGCTTAATGAAAAACTGTTTTTT; CDR3: CASSYPGQLNEKLFF
D: .; V: TRBV11-2; size: .; J: TRBJ1-2; DNA: TGTGCCAGCAGCTTAGACGCAGGGCTAGCTAACTATGGCTACACCTTC; CDR3: CASSLDAGLANYGYTF
D: .; V: TRBV4-1; size: .; J: TRBJ1-5; DNA: TGCGCCAGCAGCCCAGACCTGGGTTCCGTCAATCAGCCCCAGCATTTT; CDR3: CASSPDLGSVNQPQHF
D: .; V: TRBV30; size: .; J: TRBJ1-5; DNA: TGTGCCTGGAGTGAAGGGACCTCCAATCAGCCCCAGCATTTT; CDR3: CAWSEGTSNQPQHF
D: .; V: TRBV5-8; size: .; J: TRBJ2-5; DNA: TGTGCCAGCAGCCCGGGGAGGCTGGGGCAAGAGACCCAGTACTTC; CDR3: CASSPGRLGQETQYF
D: TRBD1; V: TRBV27; size: .; J: TRBJ2-7; DNA: TGTGCCAGCGGCATAGACAGGGCCGCCAACGAGCAGTACTTC; CDR3: CASGIDRAANEQYF
D: TRBD2; V: TRBV6-1; size: .; J: TRBJ2-7; DNA: TGTGCCAGCAGCGGGACTAGTTTCCACGAGCAGTACTTC; CDR3: CASSGTSFHEQYF
D: TRBD1; V: TRBV29-1; size: .; J: TRBJ2-6; DNA: TGCAGCGTAGGGGGCCGAACCTCTGGGGCCAACGTCCTGACTTTC; CDR3: CSVGGRTSGANVLTF
D: .; V: TRBV10-3; size: once; J: TRBJ1-2; DNA: TGTGCCATCAGGCCGGAATGGGGTCGTGACTATGGCTACACCTTC; CDR3: CAIRPEWGRDYGYTF
D: TRBD2; V: TRBV6-1; size: once; J: TRBJ2-3; DNA: TGTGCCAGCAGTGAAAAGTGGAGCGGGAGTGTGGTGGATACGCAGTATTTT; CDR3: CASSEKWSGSVVDTQYF
D: .; V: TRBV5-1; size: .; J: TRBJ1-2; DNA: TGCGCCAGCAGGACACAGACAACAACCAACTATGGCTACACCTTC; CDR3: CASRTQTTTNYGYTF
D: .; V: TRBV27; size: .; J: TRBJ2-1; DNA: TGTGCCAGCGATGGGGGCAGCCCAAATGAGCAGTTCTTC; CDR3: CASDGGSPNEQFF
D: TRBD1; V: TRBV29-1; size: .; J: TRBJ1-1; DNA: TGCAGCGTTGAGACAAGAGGCAGGGGGCACACTGAAGCTTTCTTT; CDR3: CSVETRGRGHTEAFF